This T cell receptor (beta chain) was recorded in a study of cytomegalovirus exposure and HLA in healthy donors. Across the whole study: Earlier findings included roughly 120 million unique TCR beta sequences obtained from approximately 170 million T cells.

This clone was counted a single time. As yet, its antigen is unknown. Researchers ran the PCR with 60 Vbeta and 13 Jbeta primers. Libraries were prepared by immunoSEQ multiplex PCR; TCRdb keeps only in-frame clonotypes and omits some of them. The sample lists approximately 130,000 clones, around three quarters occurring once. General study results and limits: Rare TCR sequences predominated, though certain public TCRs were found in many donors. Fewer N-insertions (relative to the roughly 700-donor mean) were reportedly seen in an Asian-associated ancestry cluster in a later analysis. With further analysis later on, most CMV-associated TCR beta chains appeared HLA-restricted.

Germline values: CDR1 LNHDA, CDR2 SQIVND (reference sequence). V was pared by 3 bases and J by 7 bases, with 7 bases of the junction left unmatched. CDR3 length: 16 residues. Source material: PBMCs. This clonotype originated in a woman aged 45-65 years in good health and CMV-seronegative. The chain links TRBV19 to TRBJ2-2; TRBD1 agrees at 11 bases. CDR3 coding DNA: TGTGCCAGTAGTATTGTGGGACAGGGGGAAATCGGGGAGCTGTTTTTT. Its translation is CASSIVGQGEIGELFF.